These 23 T cell receptor beta chains share one sample of origin, sequenced in a study of T cells in women clearing cervical HPV infection (dated by TCRdb to between 2018 and 2020). Library prep was done by the immunoSEQ multiplex PCR assay. The source is immuneACCESS, and TCRdb retained only in-frame sequences with V and J called. Part of the clones is not carried over; for the studies checked, unresolved V genes explain less than half of this, and the remainder is unexplained. The table kept for this sample lists 20,000 or so clones. The ten largest account for around 5.5% of the sample. Specimen: blood buffy coat. Receptors originate from a woman between 18 and 70 years old with a cervical HPV16 infection that either progressed to CIN3+ or cleared (not recorded which).

With regard to this clone: The read halts 3 residues ahead of the CDR3 end, with the missing end drawn from the germline J gene. V is TRBV6-4 and J is TRBJ2-1; no clear D gene. This CDR3 is 13 amino acids long. Trimming took off 3 bases at V and 5 bases at J, with 8 bases between the two ends. Per germline, CDR1 MRHNA and CDR2 SNTAGT. CDR3 loop: CASSEAVNNEQFF. The sequenced CDR3 bases are TGTGCCAGCAGTGAGGCAGTAAACAATGAG.

CDR3 sequence reads: CASSPQTEETQYF. The sequenced CDR3 bases are TGTGCCAGCTCACCACAGACAGAAGAGACC. This chain connects TRBV18 to TRBJ2-5, with D tentatively TRBD1 (5 bases). The CDR3 end falls 3 residues outside the read, so it is completed with the germline J gene. Germline CDR1 reads KGHSH; CDR2 reads LQKENI. CDR3 length equals 13 residues. The V and J ends lost 1 base and 3 bases respectively, with 6 bases between them.

CDR3 residues: CSVVGTSAETQYF. The DNA read from the CDR3 is TGCAGCGTTGTGGGGACTAGCGCTGAGACC. V is TRBV29-1 and J is TRBJ2-5; 10 bases fit TRBD2. The read halts 3 residues ahead of the CDR3 end, with the missing end drawn from the germline J gene. CDR3 size: 13 residues. With V trimmed by 4 bases and J by 5 bases, 4 bases remained unmatched. Germline loops: CDR1 SQVTM, CDR2 ANQGSEA.

Details on this clone: Germline is not matched at one junction end, which may reflect a read error. The read stops 3 residues short of the end of the CDR3; the missing end is completed from the germline J gene. Other DNA variants within this sample encode the same CDR3. The V and J genes are TRBV18 and TRBJ2-1; 9 bases map to TRBD1. Germline assignment: CDR1 KGHSH and CDR2 LQKENI. The CDR3 extends over 15 amino acids. Here the CDR3 reads CASSTRDRVYNEQFF. The sequenced part of the CDR3 DNA is TGTGCTAGCTCAACCCGGGACAGGGTCTACAATGAG.

A note on this clone: The read ends 3 residues early relative to the CDR3; the germline J gene fills the gap. J is TRBJ2-7 and V is TRBV19; 7 bases are shared with TRBD2. Germline CDR1 LNHDA, CDR2 SQIVND (reference sequence). V dropped 1 base and J dropped 0; count of bases not matched to a gene: 3. The CDR3 runs to 15 residues. The part of the CDR3 DNA that was read is TGTGCCAGTAGTATAGCTAGCGGCAGCTCCTACGAG. Amino acid sequence: CASSIASGSSYE. The full CDR3 is CASSIASGSSYEQYF. The full variable domain, in which reference TRBV19 and TRBJ2-7 provide the parts outside the CDR3, is DGGITQSPKYLFRKEGQNVTLSCEQNLNHDAMYWYRQDPGQGLRLIYYSQIVNDFQKGDIAEGYSVSREKKESFPLTVTSAQKNPTAFYLCASSIASGSSYEQYFGPGTRLTVT.

With respect to this clone: The read finishes 3 residues shy of the CDR3 end, and the germline J gene is used to complete it. V is TRBV20-1 and J is TRBJ2-7, with TRBD2 matching 9 bases. This CDR3 is 16 amino acids long. Germline CDR1 DFQATT, CDR2 SNEGSKA (reference sequence). V was pared by 3 bases and J by 4 bases, with 13 bases of the junction left unmatched. The CDR3 is CSASGLAGQLGYEQYF. The CDR3 bases that were read are TGCAGTGCTAGCGGTCTAGCGGGACAGTTGGGGTACGAG.

CDR3: CASSLFSREGLLAQYF. The part of the CDR3 DNA that was read is TGTGCCAGCAGTTTATTTTCGCGGGAGGGCCTTTTGGCG. The chain joins TRBV27 to TRBJ2-3; TRBD2 matches at 9 bases. From the germline J gene comes the end of the CDR3, since the read stops 3 residues before it. The CDR3 has 16 residues. The V gene's germline CDR1 is MNHEY and CDR2 SMNVEV (reference sequence).

The CDR3 sequence is CASSWGPGSNSPLHF. The CDR3 DNA, read in part, is TGTGCCAGTAGTTGGGGCCCCGGCTCGAATTCACCC. The rearrangement uses TRBV19 and TRBJ1-6; a possible D gene is TRBD1 (5 bases). The CDR3 end falls 3 residues outside the read, so it is completed with the germline J gene. V lost 5 bases and J lost 7, with 15 bases in between. CDR1 LNHDA and CDR2 SQIVND come from the germline V gene (reference sequence). The CDR3 is made up of 15 amino acids.

In regard to this clone: The CDR3 end falls 3 residues outside the read, so it is completed with the germline J gene. The rearrangement links TRBV28 to TRBJ1-5, with 10 bases matching TRBD1. V shed 6 bases, J shed 0 bases, and the junction held 2 bases outside the gene matches. The CDR3 has 15 residues. Germline loops: CDR1 MDHEN, CDR2 SYDVKM. The DNA read from the CDR3 is TGTGCCAGCAGCGGACAGGGGGGTAGCAATCAGCCC. It yields the protein CASSGQGGSNQP. The CDR3 in its entirety is CASSGQGGSNQPQHF.

Of note for this clone: The read ends 3 residues before the CDR3 terminus; that terminus is restored from the germline J gene. The chain employs TRBV20-1 and TRBJ2-5; 7 positions agree with TRBD2. This CDR3 comprises 14 residues. The germline gives CDR1 DFQATT, CDR2 SNEGSKA (reference sequence). V lost 2 bases and J lost 5; bases outside the gene matches: 8. Incomplete CDR3 DNA: TGCAGTGCTAGAATACTAGCGACCCGGGAGACC. Translated, it gives CSARILATRET. The whole CDR3 sequence reads CSARILATRETQYF.

A remark on this clone: The CDR3 end falls 3 residues outside the read, so it is completed with the germline J gene. The chain carries TRBV7-2 and TRBJ1-6; D is possibly TRBD1 (5 bases). The V gene lost 3 bases and the J gene lost 4 bases, with 7 bases spanning the gap. Germline V gene lookup returns CDR1 SGHTA and CDR2 FQGNSA. The length of the CDR3 is 14 residues. The covered CDR3 bases are TGTGCCAGCAGCTTCGACAGTTATAATTCACCC. Its translation: CASSFDSYNSP. The whole CDR3 sequence is CASSFDSYNSPLHF.

A word on this clone: Read coverage stops 3 residues before the CDR3 terminus; the germline J gene supplies the remainder. The V and J genes are TRBV30 and TRBJ2-7; a weak D match, TRBD2 (6 bases). With 0 bases removed from V and 5 bases from J, the gap between germline ends came to 14 bases. Germline V gene data show CDR1 as GTSNPN and CDR2 as SVGIG (reference sequence). This CDR3 comprises 14 residues. The sequenced CDR3 bases are TGTGCCTGGAGTGTAGGCCTAGGGGAGGACGAG. Translation: CAWSVGLGEDE. The CDR3 as a whole reads CAWSVGLGEDEQYF. Variable domain in full (rest from reference TRBV30 and TRBJ2-7): SQTIHQWPATLVQPVGSPLSLECTVEGTSNPNLYWYRQAAGRGLQLLFYSVGIGQISSEVPQNLSASRPQDRQFILSSKKLLLSDSGFYLCAWSVGLGEDEQYFGPGTRLTVT.

About this clone: The DNA ends 3 residues before the CDR3 does, and the rest of the CDR3 is filled in from the germline J gene. The chain links TRBV6-2 or TRBV6-3 to TRBJ2-1; TRBD2 matches at 7 bases. The CDR3 covers 12 residues. CDR1 is MNHEY and CDR2 is SVGEGT in the germline V gene. J was trimmed by 9 bases and V by 5 bases; bases with no gene match: 4. CDR3 sequence: CASSALASEQFF. The CDR3 bases that were read are TGTGCCAGCAGTGCACTAGCGTCTGAG.

Remarks on this clone: The CDR3 end falls 3 residues outside the read, so it is completed with the germline J gene. The chain carries TRBV24-1 and TRBJ2-3; 8 positions match TRBD2. This CDR3 comprises 14 residues. CDR1 is KGHDR, CDR2 SFDVKD, per germline. CDR3 in amino acids: CATSDESGSDTQYF. The DNA read from the CDR3 is TGTGCCACCAGTGATGAAAGCGGGAGCGACACG.

Turning to this clone: The observed sequence ends 3 residues before the CDR3 terminus, with the missing tail filled in from the germline J gene. J is TRBJ1-1 and V is TRBV7-9; TRBD1 matches at 8 bases. V dropped 4 bases and J dropped 7; count of bases not matched to a gene: 8. The CDR3 extends over 14 amino acids. CDR1 and CDR2 from the germline V gene are SEHNR and FQNEAQ (reference sequence). CDR3 DNA, as far as it was read: TGTGCCAGCAGCTCATTACAGGGGACAGGTGAA. This gives the protein CASSSLQGTGE. The full-length CDR3 reads as CASSSLQGTGEAFF.

About this clone itself: Sequencing ends 3 residues short of the CDR3 end; the germline J gene provides the rest. V and J are TRBV20-1 and TRBJ2-7; maybe TRBD1 (5 bases). Germline loops: CDR1 DFQATT, CDR2 SNEGSKA (reference sequence). Trimming took 4 bases from V and 3 from J, leaving 10 bases between them. CDR3 size: 12 residues. CDR3 amino acids: CSAKGRIYEQYF. Partial CDR3 DNA: TGCAGTGCTAAGGGGCGGATCTACGAG.

Worth noting for this clone: The read halts 3 residues ahead of the CDR3 end, with the missing end drawn from the germline J gene. The chain recombines TRBV6-1 with TRBJ2-5, with TRBD1 as a possible D gene (6 bases). The CDR3 has 15 residues. CDR1 is MNHNS, CDR2 SASEGT, per germline. Trimming removed 1 base from V and 2 bases from J, with 11 bases in between. This chain's CDR3 is CASSEEGQIQETQYF. CDR3 DNA, as far as it was read: TGTGCCAGCAGTGAAGAAGGACAGATACAAGAGACC.

Notes on this clone: The read terminates 3 residues before the CDR3 end, so the remaining end is supplied by the germline J gene. J is TRBJ2-3 and V is TRBV2; weak D call: TRBD1 (5 bases). The CDR3 has 15 residues. Trimming took 4 bases from V and 0 from J, leaving 11 bases between them. Germline V lookup: CDR1 SNHLY, CDR2 FYNNEI. The CDR3 sequence: CASSVDTTSTDTQYF. CDR3 DNA, as far as it was read: TGTGCCAGCAGTGTGGACACCACTAGCACAGATACG.

In the case of this clone: The read halts 3 residues ahead of the CDR3 end, with the missing end drawn from the germline J gene. The chain combines TRBV27 with TRBJ2-3; TRBD2 aligns across 12 bases. The V and J ends lost 5 bases and 4 bases, in that order; junction bases with no gene match: 7. The CDR3 length is 16 residues. Germline CDR1 is MNHEY and CDR2 is SMNVEV (reference sequence). CDR3 bases read: TGTGCCAGCAGTCATAGACTAGCGGGAGCGGCAGATACG. This sequence encodes CASSHRLAGAADT. The whole CDR3 protein is CASSHRLAGAADTQYF.

For this clone: One end of the junction does not line up with germline, which may come from a read error. The read ends 3 residues before the CDR3 terminus; that terminus is restored from the germline J gene. V is TRBV4-2 and J is TRBJ2-7, with 10 bases aligning to TRBD1. This CDR3 is 16 amino acids long. Germline-derived CDR1 and CDR2 are LGHNA and YNFKEQ. The CDR3 is CASSQHWDRGFYEQYF. The CDR3 DNA, read in part, is TGCGCCAGCAGCCAACACTGGGACAGGGGATTCTACGAG.

Note on this clone: The observed sequence ends 3 residues before the CDR3 terminus, with the missing tail filled in from the germline J gene. The gene calls are TRBV2 and TRBJ1-4; TRBD1 aligns across 7 bases. In germline, CDR1 is SNHLY, CDR2 FYNNEI. After removal of 9 bases from V and 0 bases from J, the junction contained 10 bases not matched to a gene. The CDR3 covers 16 residues. The chain's CDR3 is CASIPLGQPTNEKLFF. The DNA read from the CDR3 is TGTGCCAGTATTCCCTTGGGACAGCCAACTAATGAAAAA.

This clone ranks as medium-sized in terms of frequency. The read is 3 residues too short to cover the CDR3 end, so that end is filled in from the germline J gene. The rearrangement links TRBV18 to TRBJ1-4; D remains unclear. CDR1 is KGHSH, CDR2 LQKENI, per germline. Trimming took off 1 base at V and 7 bases at J, with 19 bases between the two ends. The CDR3 totals 17 residues. The CDR3 protein is CASSPQAMVTNGEKLFF. CDR3 DNA, as far as it was read: TGTGCCAGCTCACCACAGGCCATGGTGACAAACGGTGAAAAA.

The CDR3 DNA, read in part, is TGTGCCAGCAGCTCGGGAGGGAGTCGGGGTACG. As protein: CASSSGGSRGT. The CDR3, in full, reads CASSSGGSRGTQYF. The gene calls are TRBV5-4 and TRBJ2-3, with TRBD2 matching over 8 bases. The sequenced fragment ends 3 residues before the CDR3 boundary, so the rest is inferred from the germline J gene. The V and J ends lost 3 bases and 8 bases, in that order; junction bases with no gene match: 8. CDR3 length equals 14 residues. Germline values: CDR1 SGHNT, CDR2 YYREEE (reference sequence).